Given below is one T cell receptor (beta chain) in context. The target antigen is unknown. Trimming cost V 4 bases and J 1 base; bases outside gene matches: 13. Germline V gene lookup returns CDR1 SGHRS and CDR2 YFSETQ. The CDR3 extends over 18 amino acids. This entry is derived from a study of shared clonotypes between healthy human individuals. Study-level points and caveats: Generation probabilities of non-shared clonotypes were lower (relative to those shared by all four donors).

Deep was the level used in running the assay. Sequenced by immunoSEQ multiplex PCR; TCRdb stores in-frame clones only, minus some. Of 2 million to 2.5 million clones listed, 90% to 96% are singletons. Healthy adults negative for HIV, lacking recent acute infections or vaccinations, served as donors. The origin of this receptor is a man aged 18-30 years in good health. This chain joins TRBV5-1 and TRBJ2-5; 10 nucleotides match TRBD1. Sequences were obtained from naive CD4+ T cells sorted from blood. Subset defined: CD45RA+ positively selected. The CDR3 region is CASSAPTSRDRGQETQYF. The CDR3 nucleotides are TGCGCCAGCAGCGCCCCTACTTCCCGGGACAGGGGCCAAGAGACCCAGTACTTC.